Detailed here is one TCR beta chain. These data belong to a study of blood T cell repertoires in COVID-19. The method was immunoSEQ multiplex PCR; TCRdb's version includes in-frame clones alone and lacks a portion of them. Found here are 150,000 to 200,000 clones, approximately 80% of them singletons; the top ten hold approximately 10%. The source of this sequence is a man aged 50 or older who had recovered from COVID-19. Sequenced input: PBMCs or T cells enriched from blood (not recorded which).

The CDR3 spells CASSPSRGEYGYTF. The CDR3 DNA sequence: TGTGCCAGCTCACCCTCCCGGGGAGAATATGGCTACACCTTC. The chain combines TRBV18 with TRBJ1-2, with unresolved D. Germline V CDR1 and CDR2: KGHSH, LQKENI. The CDR3 spans 14 residues. V lost 3 bases and J 5 bases, leaving 13 bases between the germline ends.